A single sample gave rise to the 32 T cell receptor beta chains below, sequenced in a study of technical replicates of blood from a handful of donors. Here immunoSEQ multiplex PCR was the method, and the copy in TCRdb shows in-frame clones only, minus some. The sample holds more than 60,000 clones, approximately 87% seen once. The sequenced sample was PBMCs. Receptors were obtained from a human donor in good health. Some clones in this sample may be carry-over from other donors' samples.

The rearrangement joins TRBV7-2 to TRBJ2-7; 7 nucleotides match TRBD2. CDR3 length equals 15 residues. The V and J ends lost 3 bases and 3 bases, in that order; junction bases with no gene match: 8. Per germline, CDR1 SGHTA and CDR2 FQGNSA. The CDR3, as DNA: TGTGCCAGCAGCTTTGTTAGCGGGTATCTCTACGAGCAGTACTTC. This sequence encodes CASSFVSGYLYEQYF.

The chain couples TRBV9 to TRBJ1-6, with 8 nucleotides matching TRBD1. The V gene's germline CDR1 is SGDLS and CDR2 YYNGEE. The CDR3 length is 15 residues. The J segment lost 6 bases and the V segment lost 0 bases, leaving 2 bases of the junction unmatched. In DNA, the CDR3 is TGTGCCAGCAGCGTAGCAGGACAGGGTAATTCACCCCTCCACTTT. Its translation is CASSVAGQGNSPLHF.

J is TRBJ2-7 and V is TRBV4-1; TRBD2 aligns across 9 bases. With 1 base clipped from V and 2 bases from J, the junction kept 3 bases outside the gene matches. The V gene's germline CDR1 is MGHRA and CDR2 YSYEKL. This CDR3 region has 15 residues. The CDR3 coding sequence is TGCGCCAGCAGCCAAGGAGCGGGGGGCCCCTACGAGCAGTACTTC. It is translated as CASSQGAGGPYEQYF.

This sequence joins TRBV9 and TRBJ2-3, with TRBD2 matching over 9 bases. This CDR3 comprises 16 residues. V shed 4 bases, J shed 6 bases, and the junction held 12 bases outside the gene matches. Germline CDR1 is SGDLS and CDR2 is YYNGEE. The CDR3 DNA is TGTGCCAGCAGCCCCCTGGGGGTAGCGGGGGTGGATACGCAGTATTTT. Translating it yields CASSPLGVAGVDTQYF.

This chain connects TRBV29-1 to TRBJ2-6; D is possibly TRBD1 (6 bases). Germline CDR1 reads SQVTM; CDR2 reads ANQGSEA. The CDR3 is made up of 15 amino acids. Trimming stripped 6 bases from V and 0 bases from J, with 12 bases between. The CDR3 nucleotides read TGCAGCGTCCTTGGACAGAACTCTGGGGCCAACGTCCTGACTTTC. Amino acid sequence: CSVLGQNSGANVLTF. Full variable domain (rest looked up from reference TRBV29-1 and TRBJ2-6): SAVISQKPSRDICQRGTSLTIQCQVDSQVTMMFWYRQQPGQSLTLIATANQGSEATYESGFVIDKFPISRPNLTFSTLTVSNMSPEDSSIYLCSVLGQNSGANVLTFGAGSRLTVL.

The V and J genes are TRBV7-2 and TRBJ1-2; D is uncertain. Deletions cut 2 bases from V and 6 bases from J, with 13 bases between. The germline V gene encodes CDR1 SGHTA and CDR2 FQGNSA. The CDR3 length is 14 residues. The CDR3 sequence: CASSLITVVDGYTF. CDR3 coding DNA: TGTGCCAGCAGCTTAATTACAGTGGTAGATGGCTACACCTTC.

This clone was seen more than once but under ten times. The gene calls are TRBV5-6 and TRBJ1-2; D unresolved. Trimming removed 5 bases at V and 7 bases at J, with 9 bases between. Germline lookup yields CDR1 SGHDT and CDR2 YYEEEE. There are 11 residues in the CDR3. CDR3 amino acids: CASRAEGGYTF. DNA of the CDR3: TGTGCCAGCAGGGCCGAGGGTGGCTACACCTTC.

This clone was seen a handful of times. This chain joins TRBV4-3 and TRBJ2-7; maybe TRBD2 (6 bases). The V end was cut by 0 bases, the J end by 2 bases, with 14 bases between. The CDR3 extends over 16 amino acids. Germline CDR1 is LGHNA and CDR2 is YSLEER. The CDR3 DNA sequence: TGCGCCAGCAGCCAAGAGGGGGTTGGAGGGACCTACGAGCAGTACTTC. This gives the protein CASSQEGVGGTYEQYF.

This clone was seen many times. The rearrangement joins TRBV15 to TRBJ1-1; D is uncertain. The CDR3 extends over 14 amino acids. The germline V gene encodes CDR1 LNHNV and CDR2 YYDKDF (reference sequence). The V end was cut by 0 bases, the J end by 5 bases, with 10 bases between. The CDR3 region has the DNA TGTGCCACCAGCAGAGATTTATTGCAGACTGAAGCTTTCTTT. It specifies CATSRDLLQTEAFF.

The V call is TRBV6-1, the J call TRBJ1-2, with 7 bases matching TRBD1. Germline assignment: CDR1 MNHNS and CDR2 SASEGT. J gave up 8 bases and V 7 bases, and 13 bases lay outside the gene matches. This CDR3 spans 14 amino acids. CDR3 sequence reads: CASKTSLTGEGYTF. As DNA, the CDR3 is TGTGCCAGCAAGACCTCGTTAACAGGGGAAGGCTACACCTTC.

The chain couples TRBV19 to TRBJ2-7, with TRBD1 identical over 7 bases. V trimming: 10 bases; J trimming: 3 bases; junction bases outside the gene matches: 6. The CDR3 is made up of 12 amino acids. CDR1 is LNHDA and CDR2 is SQIVND in the germline V gene (reference sequence). The CDR3 DNA is TGTGCCACCTCATCAGGGGGCTACGAGCAGTACTTC. Protein sequence: CATSSGGYEQYF.

This clone appeared a single time. The rearrangement links TRBV2 to TRBJ1-5; 10 bases are a match to TRBD1. Germline V gene sequence: CDR1 SNHLY, CDR2 FYNNEI. The CDR3 consists of 14 residues. V was pared by 8 bases and J by 2 bases, with 3 bases of the junction left unmatched. CDR3 sequence: CASGGTGGNQPQHF. DNA for the CDR3: TGTGCCAGCGGAGGGACAGGGGGCAATCAGCCCCAGCATTTT.

This chain connects TRBV5-1 to TRBJ1-1; TRBD1 aligns across 8 bases. The CDR3 runs to 16 residues. Germline V CDR1 and CDR2: SGHRS, YFSETQ. V gave up 0 bases and J gave up 1 base; unmatched junction bases: 5. In nucleotides, the CDR3 is TGCGCCAGCAGCTTGGGTGCAGGGGGCCAGAACACTGAAGCTTTCTTT. It is translated as CASSLGAGGQNTEAFF.

The chain combines TRBV7-9 with TRBJ2-5; 8 nucleotides match TRBD2. Germline V gene data show CDR1 as SEHNR and CDR2 as FQNEAQ (reference sequence). This CDR3 has 16 residues. V lost 5 bases to trimming and J lost 3 bases; unmatched junction nucleotides: 11. CDR3: CASSQIGTSGEETQYF. CDR3 sequence (DNA): TGTGCCAGCAGCCAAATCGGGACTAGTGGGGAAGAGACCCAGTACTTC.

The chain has TRBV5-1 and TRBJ1-1, with D possibly matching TRBD1 (5 bases). CDR1 SGHRS and CDR2 YFSETQ come from the germline V gene. V dropped 4 bases and J dropped 4 bases, with 8 bases sitting between them. The CDR3 has 12 amino acids. In DNA, the CDR3 is TGCGCCAGCAGCATTCAGGGCACTGAAGCTTTCTTT. Translated: CASSIQGTEAFF.

V usage is TRBV6-5 and J usage is TRBJ2-5; 9 nucleotides line up with TRBD1. The CDR3 is 14 amino acids. V shed 5 bases and J 5 bases; nucleotides not matched to a gene: 6. Germline V CDR1 and CDR2: MNHEY, SVGAGI. The CDR3: CASSPTGGGETQYF. In DNA form, the CDR3 reads TGTGCCAGCAGTCCAACAGGGGGCGGCGAGACCCAGTACTTC.

Here the CDR3 reads CASSSRDSQPQHF. As DNA, the CDR3 is TGTGCCAGCAGTTCCAGGGACAGTCAGCCCCAGCATTTT. The chain has TRBV6-5 and TRBJ1-5; TRBD1 matches at 7 bases. Germline V gene lookup returns CDR1 MNHEY and CDR2 SVGAGI. The CDR3 consists of 13 residues. Germline trimming cut 4 bases from V and 6 bases from J; bases unmatched to any gene: 3.

This rearrangement joins TRBV4-1 to TRBJ2-1; TRBD2 aligns across 14 bases. The germline gives CDR1 MGHRA, CDR2 YSYEKL. This CDR3 has 19 amino acids. With 0 bases clipped from V and 7 bases from J, the junction kept 11 bases outside the gene matches. The CDR3 loop reads CASSQDFRTSGGLRNEQFF. For the CDR3, the DNA is TGCGCCAGCAGCCAAGATTTTAGGACTAGCGGGGGGCTACGTAATGAGCAGTTCTTC.

CDR3 nucleotide sequence: TGCGCCAGCAAGGACAGGCCTTCTAACTATGGCTACACCTTC. Translating it yields CASKDRPSNYGYTF. The chain uses TRBV10-2 and TRBJ1-2; 7 bases map to TRBD1. The CDR3 length is 14 residues. Germline-derived CDR1 and CDR2 are WSHSY and SAAADI. Trimming cost V 7 bases and J 0 bases; bases outside gene matches: 5.

In DNA, the CDR3 is TGTGCCAGCAGTTTCAGGCCCAACTATGGCTACACCTTC. Encoded protein: CASSFRPNYGYTF. The chain couples TRBV27 to TRBJ1-2, with D unclear. The ends were cut back, 3 bases at V and 2 bases at J, with 7 bases in the middle. From germline, CDR1 is MNHEY and CDR2 SMNVEV (reference sequence). The CDR3 covers 13 residues.

CDR3 protein: CASSSDGSRGGREQYF. The CDR3 nucleotides read TGTGCCAGCAGCTCCGACGGTAGTAGGGGGGGACGGGAGCAGTACTTC. The J gene is TRBJ2-7, the V gene TRBV7-2; D may be TRBD2 (7 bases). The CDR3 loop spans 16 amino acids. V lost 4 bases and J lost 7, with 23 bases in between. Looked up from germline, CDR1 is SGHTA and CDR2 is FQGNSA.

This clone turned up a few times. The CDR3 here is CASSVLADRTLAFF. In DNA form, the CDR3 reads TGTGCCAGCAGTGTTCTTGCGGACAGGACTTTAGCTTTCTTT. This chain uses TRBV2 with TRBJ1-1; TRBD1 agrees at 7 bases. The junction had 12 bases not matched to a gene; V was cut back by 4 bases and J by 10 bases. Germline CDR1 and CDR2: SNHLY and FYNNEI. The length of the CDR3 is 14 residues.

This clone was seen a few times. This chain uses TRBV27 with TRBJ1-1; possible D gene TRBD1, 5 bases. Trimming shortened V by 4 bases and J by 5 bases, and 17 bases separated the two germline ends. Germline V gives CDR1 MNHEY, CDR2 SMNVEV (reference sequence). CDR3 length: 15 residues. The CDR3, as DNA: TGTGCCAGCAGTTCCCCCGGGCTGGGGCGGACTGAAGCTTTCTTT. Its translation is CASSSPGLGRTEAFF.

This clone has only a few counts. One end of the junction fails to match germline, which may point to a read error. The V and J genes are TRBV5-5 and TRBJ2-7, with a weak D call TRBD2 (6 bases). CDR1 SGHKS and CDR2 YYEKEE come from the germline V gene (reference sequence). The CDR3 spans 13 residues. The CDR3 coding sequence is TGTGCCAGCAGCATTGGGACTTCCTCCGAGCAGTACTTC. Protein sequence: CASSIGTSSEQYF.

This clone was detected only a few times. The J gene is TRBJ1-3, the V gene TRBV7-2, with 7 nucleotides matching TRBD1. The CDR3 consists of 14 residues. Germline-derived CDR1 and CDR2 are SGHTA and FQGNSA. J lost 2 bases, V lost 4 bases, and 2 bases had no gene match. CDR3 coding DNA: TGTGCCAGCAGCTCGACAGGGACTGGAAACACCATATATTTT. Residues: CASSSTGTGNTIYF.

The chain links TRBV2 to TRBJ2-7; TRBD2 agrees at 10 bases. Germline loops: CDR1 SNHLY, CDR2 FYNNEI. V dropped 3 bases and J dropped 4; count of bases not matched to a gene: 3. This CDR3 has 14 amino acids. CDR3 region: CASSEASGGYEQYF. CDR3 nucleotide sequence: TGTGCCAGCAGTGAGGCTAGCGGGGGTTACGAGCAGTACTTC.

This clone has only a few counts. The chain carries TRBV19 and TRBJ1-5; the match to TRBD1 covers 10 bases. Germline V lookup: CDR1 LNHDA, CDR2 SQIVND (reference sequence). The length of the CDR3 is 14 residues. With V trimmed by 8 bases and J by 3 bases, 4 bases remained unmatched. The CDR3, as DNA: TGTGCCAGTGGGACAGGGGAGAACAATCAGCCCCAGCATTTT. Amino acid sequence: CASGTGENNQPQHF.

This chain links TRBV19 with TRBJ1-1; D not resolved. V was trimmed by 2 bases and J by 5 bases, leaving 9 bases between them. Germline V lookup: CDR1 LNHDA, CDR2 SQIVND (reference sequence). The length of the CDR3 is 13 residues. In DNA, the CDR3 is TGTGCCAGTAGTATAATGGGAGGGACTGAAGCTTTCTTT. It specifies CASSIMGGTEAFF.

The genes are TRBV4-3 and TRBJ2-2; D may be TRBD2 (6 bases). The CDR3 is 17 residues long. CDR1 is LGHNA, CDR2 YSLEER, per germline. V lost 0 bases and J lost 6, with 17 bases in between. DNA of the CDR3: TGCGCCAGCAGCCAAGACCTTGGCGGGAACCCACCCGGGGAGCTGTTTTTT. It is translated as CASSQDLGGNPPGELFF.

This chain links TRBV7-9 with TRBJ1-4; no clear D. Looked up from germline, CDR1 is SEHNR and CDR2 is FQNEAQ (reference sequence). The CDR3 is 12 residues long. Trimming left V 5 bases short and J 4 bases short, with 5 bases between. In DNA, the CDR3 is TGTGCCAGCAGCACAAGTAATGAAAAACTGTTTTTT. Residues: CASSTSNEKLFF. The full variable domain, rest sourced from reference TRBV7-9 and TRBJ1-4, is DTGVSQNPRHKITKRGQNVTFRCDPISEHNRLYWYRQTLGQGPEFLTYFQNEAQLEKSRLLSDRFSAERPKGSFSTLEIQRTEQGDSAMYLCASSTSNEKLFFGSGTQLSVL.

The gene calls are TRBV2 and TRBJ1-1; the match to TRBD1 covers 7 bases. After removal of 2 bases from V and 2 bases from J, the junction contained 2 bases not matched to a gene. In germline, CDR1 is SNHLY, CDR2 FYNNEI. The CDR3 runs 14 residues. The CDR3 sequence: CASSEHRGNTEAFF. The DNA of the CDR3 is TGTGCCAGCAGTGAACACAGGGGTAACACTGAAGCTTTCTTT.

This clone was detected only once. The rearrangement uses TRBV20-1 and TRBJ2-1; D remains unclear. CDR3 length: 11 amino acids. CDR1 and CDR2 (germline): DFQATT, SNEGSKA (reference sequence). The germline V and J ends were trimmed by 3 bases and 9 bases, with 9 bases remaining between them. CDR3 protein: CSASLSSEQFF. In DNA, the CDR3 is TGCAGTGCTAGCCTTAGTTCTGAGCAGTTCTTC.